Presented here are 12 T cell receptor beta chains from one specimen sequenced in a study of T cell changes during pregnancy in multiple sclerosis. Clones were sequenced by immunoSEQ multiplex PCR, and TCRdb holds only the in-frame ones, with some missing. The sample carries under 80,000 clones, over 75% recorded once. The sequencing here drew on peripheral blood, taken in the first trimester of pregnancy. The receptors derive from a female donor with multiple sclerosis, enrolled in a pregnancy study.

This rearrangement joins TRBV6-5 to TRBJ1-5; no reliable D call. The CDR3 is 13 amino acids. V was pared by 5 bases and J by 5 bases, with 10 bases between. CDR1 is MNHEY and CDR2 is SVGAGI in the germline V gene. For the CDR3, the DNA is TGTGCCAGCAGTCCACGGGAGCATCAGCCCCAGCATTTT. It translates to CASSPREHQPQHF.

This clone was observed once. This chain joins TRBV27 and TRBJ2-7, with 7 bases aligning to TRBD1. This CDR3 region has 14 residues. Germline CDR1 MNHEY, CDR2 SMNVEV (reference sequence). After removal of 6 bases from V and 5 bases from J, the junction contained 10 bases not matched to a gene. CDR3 residues: CASSPYLGGHEQYF. Here the CDR3 DNA reads TGTGCCAGCAGCCCCTACCTAGGGGGCCACGAGCAGTACTTC.

The chain has TRBV19 and TRBJ1-5, with 11 bases identical to TRBD1. Per the germline V gene, CDR1 is LNHDA and CDR2 is SQIVND (reference sequence). The CDR3 totals 15 residues. Trimming at V came to 6 bases and at J to 2 bases, leaving 3 bases not matched to a gene. The CDR3 region has the DNA TGTGCCAGTAGACGGACAGGGGGCGGCAATCAGCCCCAGCATTTT. This encodes CASRRTGGGNQPQHF.

The chain uses TRBV4-1 and TRBJ2-1; 11 nucleotides match TRBD2. The V gene's germline CDR1 is MGHRA and CDR2 YSYEKL. The CDR3 extends over 17 amino acids. With 1 base clipped from V and 3 bases from J, the junction kept 5 bases outside the gene matches. CDR3 sequence reads: CASSQGASGRIYNEQFF. In DNA, the CDR3 is TGCGCCAGCAGCCAAGGGGCTAGCGGGAGGATCTACAATGAGCAGTTCTTC.

The chain couples TRBV30 to TRBJ1-5, with TRBD1 identical over 12 bases. The CDR3 length is 15 residues. The junction had 12 bases not matched to a gene; V was cut back by 7 bases and J by 8 bases. Germline CDR1 is GTSNPN and CDR2 is SVGIG (reference sequence). CDR3 nucleotide sequence: TGTGCCTCGAGCGGGGGACAGGGGGCTGGGGAGCCCCAGCATTTT. This codes for CASSGGQGAGEPQHF.

The chain employs TRBV10-3 and TRBJ2-2; 10 bases align to TRBD2. V dropped 8 bases and J dropped 4; count of bases not matched to a gene: 10. The CDR3 extends over 16 amino acids. Per germline, CDR1 ENHRY and CDR2 SYGVKD. This chain's CDR3 is CAIPRLAGDLTGELFF. CDR3 in DNA: TGTGCCATCCCAAGGCTAGCGGGAGATCTCACCGGGGAGCTGTTTTTT.

This sequence joins TRBV19 and TRBJ2-5, with TRBD2 identical over 11 bases. V gave up 5 bases and J gave up 5 bases; unmatched junction bases: 7. The germline CDR1 and CDR2 sequences are LNHDA and SQIVND (reference sequence). The CDR3 runs 15 residues. In DNA, the CDR3 is TGTGCCAGTAGTCTACTAGCGGGAGTTAAGGAGACCCAGTACTTC. Translated: CASSLLAGVKETQYF.

The gene calls are TRBV7-9 and TRBJ2-1, with a possible D match to TRBD1 (6 bases). Germline CDR1 and CDR2: SEHNR and FQNEAQ (reference sequence). This CDR3 contains 13 residues. With 5 bases removed from V and 10 bases from J, the gap between germline ends came to 15 bases. CDR3 protein: CASSPLTGTEQFF. The CDR3 bases are TGTGCCAGCAGCCCACTGACCGGGACAGAGCAGTTCTTC. Based on the CDR3 plus reference TRBV7-9 and TRBJ2-1, the full variable domain is DTGVSQNPRHKITKRGQNVTFRCDPISEHNRLYWYRQTLGQGPEFLTYFQNEAQLEKSRLLSDRFSAERPKGSFSTLEIQRTEQGDSAMYLCASSPLTGTEQFFGPGTRLTVL.

The genes are TRBV28 and TRBJ2-2; 7 nucleotides line up with TRBD1. Unmatched junction bases numbered 7, after V lost 11 bases and J lost 4 bases. This CDR3 is 13 amino acids long. Germline CDR1 reads MDHEN; CDR2 reads SYDVKM. The CDR3 DNA sequence: TGTGCCTGTTCCGGGACAGTCACCGGGGAGCTGTTTTTT. Translating it yields CACSGTVTGELFF.

This clone has only one observation. V gene TRBV9 combines with J gene TRBJ1-2; D not certain. This CDR3 contains 11 residues. Germline loops: CDR1 SGDLS, CDR2 YYNGEE. V lost 7 bases and J lost 7, with 11 bases in between. CDR3: CASSSVSGYTF. CDR3 coding DNA: TGTGCCAGCTCCAGCGTAAGTGGCTACACCTTC.

V and J are TRBV18 and TRBJ2-3; TRBD2 aligns across 8 bases. Germline CDR1 is KGHSH and CDR2 is LQKENI. Losses at the gene ends were 1 base for V and 0 bases for J; bases not matched to a gene: 6. This CDR3 has 17 residues. The DNA for the CDR3 is TGTGCCAGCTCACCACTTAAGCGGGAGCGGAGCACAGATACGCAGTATTTT. Protein: CASSPLKRERSTDTQYF.

The V and J genes are TRBV9 and TRBJ2-7; 10 bases agree with TRBD2. Germline CDR1 is SGDLS and CDR2 is YYNGEE. The V segment lost 3 bases and the J segment 4 bases; nucleotides outside the gene matches: 7. This CDR3 has 15 amino acids. DNA of the CDR3: TGTGCCAGCAGCGGCCTCGGGACTAGCGAATACGAGCAGTACTTC. It yields the protein CASSGLGTSEYEQYF.